This is a list of T cell receptor beta chains from one sample in a study of shared clonotypes between healthy human individuals. Generated by immunoSEQ multiplex PCR, the TCRdb table keeps only in-frame clones and is missing some. The table records a few million clones, more than 90% of them present only once. What was sequenced was naive CD4+ T cells sorted from blood. The source is a man in his late teens or twenties in good health. Each CDR3 is given with its conserved first and last residue. The D gene is left open where the match is weak. Some rows have no size entry. The others give once, few or many, or a class for an expanded clone.

CDR3: CAWSVHSGGPGETQYF
DNA: TGTGCCTGGAGTGTACACAGCGGGGGCCCAGGGGAGACCCAGTACTTC
size: .
V: TRBV30
D: TRBD2
J: TRBJ2-5

CDR3: CASTAHLEGYNSPLHF
DNA: TGTGCCAGTACCGCCCACTTAGAAGGCTATAATTCACCCCTCCACTTT
size: .
V: TRBV19
D: .
J: TRBJ1-6

CDR3: CASSFRVPGTDTQYF
DNA: TGTGCCAGCAGCTTTCGGGTCCCCGGGACAGATACGCAGTATTTT
size: .
V: TRBV5-6
D: .
J: TRBJ2-3

CDR3: CSVSGLAVSDEQFF
DNA: TGCAGCGTTTCGGGACTAGCGGTATCGGATGAGCAGTTCTTC
size: .
V: TRBV29-1
D: TRBD2
J: TRBJ2-1

CDR3: CATSREKILNEKLFF
DNA: TGTGCCACCAGCAGGGAAAAGATCCTTAATGAAAAACTGTTTTTT
size: .
V: TRBV15
D: .
J: TRBJ1-4

CDR3: CASSTDRSSTDTQYF
DNA: TGTGCCAGCAGCACTGACAGGTCTAGCACAGATACGCAGTATTTT
size: .
V: TRBV7-3
D: .
J: TRBJ2-3

CDR3: CASSRGQGPYEQYF
DNA: TGCGCCAGCAGCCGCGGACAGGGCCCCTACGAGCAGTACTTC
size: .
V: TRBV4-1
D: TRBD1
J: TRBJ2-7

CDR3: CASSLGTGNSYEQYF
DNA: TGCGCCAGCAGCTTGGGTACAGGGAACTCCTACGAGCAGTACTTC
size: .
V: TRBV5-1
D: .
J: TRBJ2-7

CDR3: CASSQDRPDTQYF
DNA: TGTGCCAGCAGCCAAGATAGGCCAGATACGCAGTATTTT
size: .
V: TRBV14
D: .
J: TRBJ2-3

CDR3: CASRRRDSSGNTIYF
DNA: TGTGCCAGTCGAAGGAGGGACAGCTCTGGAAACACCATATATTTT
size: .
V: TRBV19
D: TRBD1
J: TRBJ1-3

CDR3: CASSSSTSGANEQFF
DNA: TGTGCCAGCAGCTCCTCGACTAGTGGTGCCAATGAGCAGTTCTTC
size: .
V: TRBV11-2
D: .
J: TRBJ2-1

CDR3: CASSLTGRATEAFF
DNA: TGTGCCAGCAGCTTAACAGGCAGGGCAACTGAAGCTTTCTTT
size: few
V: TRBV7-2
D: .
J: TRBJ1-1

CDR3: CASSGSSGNTIYF
DNA: TGTGCCAGCAGCGGATCCTCTGGAAACACCATATATTTT
size: .
V: TRBV2
D: .
J: TRBJ1-3

CDR3: CASSFSAGQFF
DNA: TGTGCCAGCAGCTTTTCCGCGGGGCAGTTCTTC
size: .
V: TRBV11-2
D: .
J: TRBJ2-1

CDR3: CASSPTTGASYEQYF
DNA: TGTGCCAGCAGCCCCACAACGGGGGCCTCCTACGAGCAGTACTTC
size: .
V: TRBV6-1
D: .
J: TRBJ2-7

CDR3: CAISPTGDYGYTF
DNA: TGTGCCATCAGTCCCACGGGGGACTATGGCTACACCTTC
size: .
V: TRBV10-3
D: .
J: TRBJ1-2

CDR3: CASSERRAVYQPQHF
DNA: TGTGCCAGCAGTGAGAGAAGGGCAGTCTATCAGCCCCAGCATTTT
size: few
V: TRBV25-1
D: .
J: TRBJ1-5

CDR3: CASSVPGGSYNSPLHF
DNA: TGTGCCAGCAGTGTTCCCGGCGGCTCCTATAATTCACCCCTCCACTTT
size: once
V: TRBV6-1
D: .
J: TRBJ1-6

CDR3: CASNRNPGVQETQYF
DNA: TGTGCCAGCAATAGAAACCCCGGGGTCCAAGAGACCCAGTACTTC
size: .
V: TRBV9
D: .
J: TRBJ2-5

CDR3: CASSLTTYEQYF
DNA: TGTGCCAGCAGCTTGACAACCTACGAGCAGTACTTC
size: .
V: TRBV6-1
D: .
J: TRBJ2-7

CDR3: CASSGRDRPSTEAFF
DNA: TGTGCCAGCAGTGGCCGGGACAGGCCGTCGACTGAAGCTTTCTTT
size: .
V: TRBV25-1
D: TRBD1
J: TRBJ1-1

CDR3: CASSAGQGLLHEQYF
DNA: TGTGCCAGCAGCGCCGGACAGGGCCTCCTCCACGAGCAGTACTTC
size: .
V: TRBV9
D: TRBD1
J: TRBJ2-7

CDR3: CASQQARGMDRAYTF
DNA: TGTGCCAGCCAACAGGCCAGGGGCATGGATCGTGCCTACACCTTC
size: .
V: TRBV6-1
D: .
J: TRBJ1-2

CDR3: CASRFGQGTNYGYTF
DNA: TGTGCCAGCAGGTTTGGCCAGGGGACGAACTATGGCTACACCTTC
size: .
V: TRBV5-4
D: .
J: TRBJ1-2

CDR3: CATSTHSGGTDTQYF
DNA: TGTGCCACGTCAACCCATAGCGGGGGGACAGATACGCAGTATTTT
size: .
V: TRBV6-1
D: TRBD2
J: TRBJ2-3

CDR3: CASSLGTDQPQHF
DNA: TGCGCCAGCAGCTTGGGGACAGATCAGCCCCAGCATTTT
size: .
V: TRBV5-1
D: .
J: TRBJ1-5

CDR3: CAWRLRGPDTQYF
DNA: TGTGCCTGGAGGCTCAGGGGCCCAGATACGCAGTATTTT
size: .
V: TRBV30
D: .
J: TRBJ2-3

CDR3: CASSVTGASGREAFF
DNA: TGCGCCAGCAGCGTGACAGGGGCCTCTGGGCGTGAAGCTTTCTTT
size: .
V: TRBV5-1
D: TRBD1
J: TRBJ1-1

CDR3: CASSLSYGVDEQFF
DNA: TGTGCCAGCAGCTTATCTTACGGGGTTGATGAGCAGTTCTTC
size: .
V: TRBV7-3
D: .
J: TRBJ2-1

CDR3: CASSPAPRGTDTQYF
DNA: TGTGCCAGCAGTCCCGCACCCAGGGGAACAGATACGCAGTATTTT
size: .
V: TRBV27
D: .
J: TRBJ2-3

CDR3: CASSPGLAGTETQYF
DNA: TGTGCCAGCAGTCCTGGACTAGCGGGGACAGAGACCCAGTACTTC
size: .
V: TRBV27
D: TRBD2
J: TRBJ2-5

CDR3: CASSLLDWTDTQYF
DNA: TGTGCCAGCAGCCTACTGGACTGGACAGATACGCAGTATTTT
size: .
V: TRBV7-9
D: .
J: TRBJ2-3

CDR3: CASIGPNFGNQPQHF
DNA: TGTGCCAGCATTGGGCCCAACTTTGGCAATCAGCCCCAGCATTTT
size: .
V: TRBV28
D: .
J: TRBJ1-5

CDR3: CASSSPRDTQYF
DNA: TGTGCCAGCAGTTCCCCCCGAGATACGCAGTATTTT
size: .
V: TRBV27
D: .
J: TRBJ2-3

CDR3: CASRPQGNTGELFF
DNA: TGCGCCAGCCGACCTCAGGGAAACACCGGGGAGCTGTTTTTT
size: .
V: TRBV5-1
D: .
J: TRBJ2-2

CDR3: CASSFSGGARYLYEQYF
DNA: TGTGCCAGCAGCTTTAGCGGGGGGGCGCGGTATCTGTACGAGCAGTACTTC
size: .
V: TRBV5-8
D: TRBD2
J: TRBJ2-7

CDR3: CASSPIGGAQPQHF
DNA: TGTGCCAGCTCACCTATTGGGGGGGCTCAGCCCCAGCATTTT
size: .
V: TRBV18
D: .
J: TRBJ1-5